This record looks at one TCR beta chain sequence and its context. This clone was recorded a few times. Its antigen is not yet known. There are no base qualities to consult, and no much larger clone falls within one base. The library was made by the immunoSEQ multiplex PCR assay. For the multiplex PCR, a mixture combining 60 forward primers for TCR Vbeta segments and 13 reverse primers for TCR Jbeta segments was used. Amplification of the CDR3 region of rearranged TCR beta genes was performed with a multiplex PCR assay on genomic DNA. The Illumina HiSeq System was used to sequence the amplified TCR beta libraries as 87-base-pair reads. On the study's bioinformatics: A later analysis counted about 80 million unique TCR beta chains across the 666 repertoires, and roughly 11 million of these chains were shared by at least two donors. To remove PCR and sequencing errors, raw reads were error-corrected and collapsed into unique sequences using a nearest-neighbor algorithm that merged closely related sequences. Alignment of CDR3 sequences to IMGT reference sequences was used to assign V, D and J gene segments. Each retained sequence needed at least a six-nucleotide match to both a V gene segment and a J gene segment. A rearrangement was called productive if the CDR3 had no stop codons and remained in frame with V and J, and every other rearrangement was called non-productive. CDR3 was defined according to IMGT convention as the region running from the second conserved V-encoded cysteine to the conserved J-encoded phenylalanine. The earlier analysis of about 560 of the donors excluded any sequence lacking an unambiguous match to a single V gene segment. In an earlier analysis of approximately 610 of the donors, V segments were called functional above 56.7% productive rearrangements and were called segregating when the between-donor standard deviation exceeded 5%. A statistical classification framework was built to diagnose cytomegalovirus status from the catalog of TCR beta chain sequences. A later analysis assigned V and J genes by comparing TCR nucleotide sequences with IMGT/GENE-DB human TR gene sequences. In a later analysis, CDR3 sequences and most-parsimonious VDJ recombination scenarios were assigned using the TCRdist pipeline. In a later analysis, every TCR beta chain was defined by the combination of its CDR3 amino acid sequence and its V-gene family, and reads without a unique V-gene family were dropped. In a later analysis, approximately 640 highly shared, low-generation-probability nucleotide sequences were removed to address suspected cross-contamination and a sequencing artifact. A later analysis calculated a clonal expansion index for each public chain from normalized within-repertoire ranks of inferred template counts. In a later analysis, generation probabilities were computed using a VDJ recombination model fitted to out-of-frame rearrangements, and the results were checked against IGoR. Hypergeometric tests were used in a later analysis to score TCR-TCR, TCR-HLA and TCR-CMV co-occurrence, with a repertoire-size bias correction applied to the TCR pairs. False discovery rates were estimated in a later analysis by permuting HLA or CMV assignments 20 times. In a later analysis, co-occurring TCRs were grouped with DBSCAN, and TCRdist sequence similarity was added when clustering was performed within HLA-allele-positive subsets. Co-occurrence clustering excluded repertoires with fewer than 30,000 or more than 120,000 public chains, plus five with anomalous nucleotide sharing. TCRdb holds this immuneACCESS table with in-frame rearrangements only. Some clones are missing; in checked studies, unresolved V genes explain under half, and the rest has no known cause. V and J calls plus clone size are reproduced from that table; the DNA served to infer D and trimming. In this sample the table shows roughly 220,000 clones, around 83% of which occur a single time. The ten largest account for around 3% of the sample.

V drops 6 bases and J drops 3 bases, leaving 20 bases in between. Counted from cysteine to phenylalanine, this CDR3 has 17 amino acids. The retained sequence is limited to the CDR3, 51 bases, with the frame set at the first base. CDR1 and CDR2, looked up from the germline V gene, are ENHRY and SYGVKD. This record comes from a study of cytomegalovirus exposure and HLA in healthy donors (dated by TCRdb to the late 2010s). About the full investigation: In an earlier analysis of 587 of the donors, 276 Gb of sequence data and some 100 million unique TCR beta sequences from roughly 200 million T cells were reported. Roughly 300 gigabases of sequencing data and about 92 million unique TCR sequences made up an early release that covered roughly 670 HLA-typed donors. Of the approximately 400 genotyped donors, less than 85% were placed in the genetic ancestry cluster associated with self-reported Caucasian donors. The study was designed to test whether signatures of past pathogen exposure could be identified by cataloging public T cell receptors. The study profiled the T cell repertoires of 500 to 800 subjects by immunosequencing and related them to cytomegalovirus serostatus. Along with the roughly 700-subject first cohort, a separate validation cohort of more than 90 different subjects was used. To predict cytomegalovirus infection status, the study combined high-throughput TCR immunosequencing, statistical association of individual TCRs with disease status, and machine learning. In a later analysis, previously published TCR beta repertoires from about 670 donors were re-analyzed and high-resolution HLA genotyping was added so that TCR occurrence patterns could be studied. Rather than drawing on any new phenotypic data, the later analysis identified candidate immune exposures from TCR beta sequences and the way those sequences occurred across donors. In an earlier analysis of more than 550 of the donors, high-throughput TCR beta sequencing was used to judge whether each TCR beta V gene segment behaved as functional or pseudogenic. Donor age, sex, ethnicity and CMV serostatus were collected together with the repertoire data. Genome-wide SNP genotypes for about 65% of the 666 donors were used in a later genetic analysis, which treated that subset as a discovery cohort. Every discovery cohort repertoire had been produced on one sequencing platform. Both class I and class II loci were covered by HLA typing, at four-digit resolution. The number of typed donors differed by locus: 629-630 for A, B, C, DRB1 and DQB1; 522 for DQA1; around 610 for DPA1; and 400 to 480 for DPB1. Roughly five DR-DQ haplotypes were handled as single units for association and clustering because linkage in the cohort was strong. Across under 500 genotyped donors of the cohort, an average of about 220,000 unique TCR beta nucleotide sequences per donor were sequenced, and around 19% of those sequences were non-productive. What the study reported, not specific to this receptor: In both the original and validation cohorts, the classifier was reported to diagnose cytomegalovirus status with high specificity and sensitivity. Because some donors lacked HLA typing at each locus, the association tests relied only on the typed subset. Most TCR sequences were observed very rarely across donors, whereas some public TCRs were present in many individuals. The authors suggested that the approach could potentially be extended to other disease states and immunological phenotypes. About 17 rarely observed V segments, including chromosome 9 orphons, were excluded from the earlier analysis of several hundred of the donors because counts were too low. In a later genetic analysis, fewer N-insertions in productive TCRs were reported among donors in an Asian-associated ancestry cluster than the approximately 630-donor mean. According to a later analysis, TCR association rates differed among HLA loci, with DRB1 alleles showing the most associated TCRs and HLA-C alleles showing the fewest. In an earlier analysis of more than 500 of the donors, most TCR beta V segments appeared in productive rearrangements about 87% or about 30% of the time, broadly matching IMGT annotations. A cluster of highly shared sequence variants was judged likely to be a technical artifact of the sequencing pipeline. This cohort had only TCR beta chains sequenced, and the lack of alpha or paired-chain data limited which features could be detected. Linkage disequilibrium might explain the correlated functional status among segregating V segments, but an unknown experimental factor could not be excluded. A later analysis associated 15,000 or so TCR beta sequences with specific HLA alleles at a false discovery rate of 0.05. Strong co-occurrence of HLA alleles, especially DR and DQ, made assigning TCR associations to individual alleles difficult. A later analysis found that HLA-associated TCR beta chains were more clonally expanded and had lower generation probabilities than equally common non-associated chains. In a later analysis, most CMV-associated TCR beta chains were found to appear HLA-restricted, with HLA associations seemingly driven largely by CMV exposure. Sequencing depth was assumed to be roughly uniform across donors in the presence/absence analyses, though that assumption may not hold. Because the 87-base-pair reads could not distinguish some IMGT-functional V segments, including TRBV6-2 and TRBV6-3, those segments were excluded. For the cohort, immune exposure information was limited to CMV serostatus. In a later analysis, several top co-occurrence clusters were reported to appear linked to parvovirus B19, influenza, CMV and Epstein-Barr virus. A later genetic analysis associated a missense DCLRE1C variant with V-gene and J-gene trimming of TCR beta chains, and an independent cohort replicated the association. A further reported finding was that TCR beta sequences accurately predicted the HLA-A and HLA-B alleles for most subjects in the first cohort. A total of 150 to 200 TCR beta chains were listed by the study as associated with cytomegalovirus. In vitro tests confirmed that a few of the cytomegalovirus-associated TCR beta chains recognize cytomegalovirus antigens.

The cohort comprised 670 or so healthy bone marrow donors. All cohort members were sampled while nominally healthy, although unrecorded immune exposures were likely present. The donor tested CMV seronegative and was one of the 352 seronegative cohort members. A peripheral blood sample was collected from each donor, and TCR beta sequencing was performed on peripheral blood mononuclear cells. Genomic DNA extraction from the blood cell samples was performed with the Qiagen DNeasy Blood Extraction Kit. The sample consisted of PBMCs. The chain couples TRBV10-3 to TRBJ2-2, and TRBD2 may be the D gene, going by 7 matching bases. The sequence derives from a woman in her thirties or forties in good health and CMV-seronegative. The DNA reads TGTGCCATCAGAGGGTCCTGGGGCGGGGGCGACACCGGGGAGCTGTTTTTT. Translation gives CAIRGSWGGGDTGELFF.